The clone carrying this T cell receptor beta chain was seen at least ten times. What it binds is not known. Patients were aged 18 to 65, had disease duration under 2 months, and had newly diagnosed hyperthyroidism. This entry is derived from a study of T cells in Graves' hyperthyroidism and ophthalmopathy. Study-wide background: Peripheral blood was taken when the disease was first diagnosed, before any treatment began. Whole-study findings and limits: Most thyroid clonotypes that were expanded above 0.001 also turned up in blood.

Amplified TCR beta CDR3 regions derived from RNA transcripts. With the HTBI primer set, the TCR CDR3 went through a first round of RT-PCR. MiXCR, applied by TCRdb to the multiplex PCR reads, yields one record per CDR3 protein. The table lists almost 600,000 distinct CDR3 sequences, approximately 15% of them singletons. Germline CDR1 is KGHSH and CDR2 is LQKENI. CDR3 size: 16 residues. The V and J ends lost 1 base and 0 bases respectively, with 11 bases between them. Sequencing used blood. This clonotype was sampled from a woman aged 25 to 45 with Graves' hyperthyroidism that later progressed to Graves' ophthalmopathy. V and J are TRBV18 and TRBJ2-3, with a tentative D call TRBD2 (5 bases). The CDR3 reads CASSPRELTSTDTQYF. The DNA of the CDR3 is TGTGCCAGCTCACCACGGGAGCTGACTAGCACAGATACGCAGTATTTT. The variable domain in full, with the rest retrieved from reference TRBV18 and TRBJ2-3, is NAGVMQNPRHLVRRRGQEARLRCSPMKGHSHVYWYRQLPEEGLKFMVYLQKENIIDESGMPKERFSAEFPKEGPSILRIQQVVRGDSAAYFCASSPRELTSTDTQYFGPGTRLTVL.